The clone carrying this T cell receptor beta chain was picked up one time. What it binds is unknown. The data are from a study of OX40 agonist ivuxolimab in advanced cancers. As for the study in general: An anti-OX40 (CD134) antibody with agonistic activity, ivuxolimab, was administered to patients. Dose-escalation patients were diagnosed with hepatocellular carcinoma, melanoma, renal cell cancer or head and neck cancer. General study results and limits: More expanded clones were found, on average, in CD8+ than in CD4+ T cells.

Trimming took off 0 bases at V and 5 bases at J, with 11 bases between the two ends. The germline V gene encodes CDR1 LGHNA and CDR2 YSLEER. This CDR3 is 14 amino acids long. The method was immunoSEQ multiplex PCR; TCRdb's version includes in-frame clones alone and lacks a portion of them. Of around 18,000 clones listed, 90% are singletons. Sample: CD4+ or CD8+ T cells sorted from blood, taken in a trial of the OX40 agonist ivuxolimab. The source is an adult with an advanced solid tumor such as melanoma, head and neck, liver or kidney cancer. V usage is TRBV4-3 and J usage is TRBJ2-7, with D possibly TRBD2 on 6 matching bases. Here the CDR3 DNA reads TGCGCCAGCAGCCAAGATCGGGACTGGGACGAGCAGTACTTC. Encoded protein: CASSQDRDWDEQYF.